A single sample is the source of the 18 T cell receptor beta chains below, sequenced in a study of molecular identifiers for immune sequencing clone quantification. TCRdb recomputed calls from the PCR reads with MiXCR, one row per CDR3 protein. The sample lists about 500,000 distinct CDR3 sequences; less than 30% were seen once. The sample was naive CD8+ T cells from blood, with Jurkat cell RNA spiked in. The subset was: FACS-sorted CD8+CD4-CCR7+CD45RA+ naive T cells. These receptors came from a human donor in good health. Some libraries in this study had Jurkat cell RNA spiked in.

This clonotype was counted a single time. The genes are TRBV5-6 and TRBJ2-7; D gene uncertain. From germline, CDR1 is SGHDT and CDR2 YYEEEE. Trimming removed 4 bases from V and 0 bases from J, with 11 bases in between. The CDR3 sequence is 14 residues long. The DNA for the CDR3 is TGTGCCAGCAGCCCCGTACAGAGCTCCTACGAGCAGTACTTC. Translation: CASSPVQSSYEQYF.

Details on this clonotype: This may be a read error, as it is one base from a much larger clone. The rearrangement uses TRBV20-1 and TRBJ2-7; TRBD2 matches 10 bases. The CDR3 consists of 15 residues. In germline, CDR1 is DFQATT, CDR2 SNEGSKA (reference sequence). The CDR3 DNA follows: TGCAGTGCTAGAGATCTGGCTAGCGGGAGCCCCGAGCAGCACTTC. Its translation: CSARDLASGSPEQHF.

Many counts were recorded for this clonotype. CDR3 bases: TGTGCCTCCGCCAGCGGGGGAGATACGCAGTATTTT. Translated, it gives CASASGGDTQYF. The V and J genes are TRBV5-6 and TRBJ2-3, with 8 nucleotides matching TRBD2. The germline CDR1 and CDR2 sequences are SGHDT and YYEEEE. This CDR3 has 12 amino acids. The trim removed 10 bases at V and 5 bases at J, leaving 6 bases unmatched. The full variable domain, in which reference TRBV5-6 and TRBJ2-3 provide the parts outside the CDR3, is DAGVTQSPTHLIKTRGQQVTLRCSPKSGHDTVSWYQQALGQGPQFIFQYYEEEERQRGNFPDRFSGHQFPNYSSELNVNALLLGDSALYLCASASGGDTQYFGPGTRLTVL.

The table lists this clonotype with many counts. J is TRBJ2-3 and V is TRBV6-2 or TRBV6-3; D is uncertain. V lost 7 bases to trimming and J lost 2 bases, with 13 bases between them. This CDR3 spans 14 amino acids. The V gene's germline CDR1 is MNHEY and CDR2 SVGEGT. The CDR3 is CASTFVGFTDTQYF. The CDR3 DNA reads as TGTGCCAGCACCTTTGTGGGCTTCACAGATACGCAGTATTTT.

On this clonotype: A read error may account for a junction end that differs from germline. The chain employs TRBV5-3 and TRBJ1-4, with D perhaps matching TRBD1 (5 bases). TRBV5-3 belongs to the ORF category, with a function that is uncertain. This CDR3 has 16 residues. This chain's CDR3 is CASSLAVGATNEKLFF. The CDR3 DNA follows: TGTGCCAGCAGCTTGGCCGTGGGGGCAACTAATGAAAAACTGTTTTTT.

As concerns this clonotype: A single base separates this from a much larger clone, so it may be a read error. V gene TRBV5-1 combines with J gene TRBJ2-3; 10 bases map to TRBD2. CDR1 and CDR2 from the germline V gene are SGHRS and YFSETQ. CDR3 length equals 15 residues. The CDR3 sequence: CASSFGLAVTDAQYF. For the CDR3, the DNA is TGCGCCAGCAGCTTTGGACTAGCGGTCACAGATGCGCAGTATTTT.

This rearrangement joins TRBV7-9 to TRBJ2-3, with 7 positions matching TRBD2. The CDR3 length is 15 residues. The ends lost 4 bases at V and 8 bases at J; junction bases unmatched: 12. Germline CDR1 is SEHNR and CDR2 is FQNEAQ (reference sequence). The CDR3 here is CASSSGLPGESTQYF. CDR3 coding DNA: TGTGCCAGCAGCTCGGGACTACCTGGGGAGAGTACGCAGTATTTT.

On this clonotype itself: An end of the junction does not agree with germline; a read error may underlie this. The chain uses TRBV29-1 and TRBJ2-7, with D perhaps TRBD1 (5 bases). The V gene's germline CDR1 is SQVTM and CDR2 ANQGSEA. The CDR3 has 11 amino acids. The CDR3 is CSVPGALEQHF. CDR3 DNA sequence: TGCAGTGTTCCTGGGGCCCTCGAGCAGCACTTC.

Comment on this clonotype: A much larger clone sits a single nucleotide away, making a read error possible. This chain links TRBV6-2 or TRBV6-3 with TRBJ2-3, with D unclear. CDR1 is MNHEY, CDR2 SVGEGT, per germline. This CDR3 has 13 amino acids. CDR3 sequence (DNA): TGTGCCAGCAGTTTGGTCAACACAAATACGCAGTATTTT. Its translation is CASSLVNTNTQYF.

The chain links TRBV4-1 to TRBJ1-5, with a weak D call TRBD1 (6 bases). The V gene lost 0 bases and the J gene lost 4 bases, with 16 bases spanning the gap. The V gene's germline CDR1 is MGHRA and CDR2 YSYEKL. This CDR3 region has 17 residues. CDR3 region: CASSQEANGTPNQPQHF. CDR3 sequence (DNA): TGCGCCAGCAGCCAAGAAGCAAACGGGACACCAAATCAGCCCCAGCATTTT.

The table lists this clonotype with many counts. This rearrangement joins TRBV29-1 to TRBJ1-1; a possible D gene is TRBD1 (5 bases). V was trimmed by 0 bases and J by 6 bases, leaving 11 bases between them. This CDR3 is 13 amino acids long. From germline, CDR1 is SQVTM and CDR2 ANQGSEA. CDR3 residues: CSVEEAGVSEAFF. The DNA for the CDR3 is TGCAGCGTTGAAGAGGCGGGGGTCTCTGAAGCTTTCTTT.

This clonotype was detected ten times or more. V gene TRBV29-1 combines with J gene TRBJ2-5; the D gene is possibly TRBD2 (6 bases). Germline CDR1 SQVTM, CDR2 ANQGSEA. This CDR3 contains 15 residues. V was clipped by 2 bases and J by 1 base, with 14 bases between them. The CDR3 is CSVELGGWTQETQYF. Written as DNA, the CDR3 is TGCAGCGTTGAATTGGGGGGATGGACCCAAGAGACCCAGTACTTC.

The chain combines TRBV6-6 with TRBJ2-5; unclear D gene. The CDR3 runs 14 residues. CDR1 and CDR2 from the germline V gene are MNHNY and SVGAGI (reference sequence). Trimming removed 1 base at V and 2 bases at J, with 8 bases between. The CDR3: CASSYLSRQETQYF. The CDR3 DNA follows: TGTGCCAGCAGTTACTTATCCAGGCAAGAGACCCAGTACTTC.

With regard to this clonotype: The junction differs from germline at one of its ends, possibly a read error. The chain couples TRBV7-9 to TRBJ2-6, with D hard to call. Germline V gene sequence: CDR1 SEHNR, CDR2 FQNEAQ (reference sequence). The CDR3 extends over 17 amino acids. The CDR3 region has the DNA TGTGCCAGCAGCCCCCTTAGCAGCTCATCTGTGGCCAACGTCCTGACTTTC. Translating gives CASSPLSSSSVANVLTF.

This clonotype showed up many times. The V gene is TRBV7-9, the J gene TRBJ2-3; a possible D gene is TRBD2 (5 bases). The CDR3 sequence is 16 residues long. The V end lost 4 bases, the J end lost 3 bases, and 17 bases lay between the germline ends. Per germline, CDR1 SEHNR and CDR2 FQNEAQ (reference sequence). CDR3 in amino acids: CASSSAEGRGTDTQYF. In DNA form, the CDR3 reads TGTGCCAGCAGCTCAGCCGAGGGTCGGGGAACAGATACGCAGTATTTT.

The chain links TRBV11-2 to TRBJ1-6; weak D call: TRBD1 (6 bases). CDR1 is SGHAT and CDR2 is FQNNGV in the germline V gene. The CDR3 consists of 14 residues. The V end was cut by 5 bases, the J end by 8 bases, with 13 bases between. This CDR3 is CASSTGTNDSPLHF. In nucleotides, the CDR3 is TGTGCCAGCAGCACCGGGACAAATGATTCACCCCTCCACTTT.

This clonotype has just a few counts. The chain combines TRBV7-6 with TRBJ2-7; D gene ambiguous. The CDR3 spans 14 residues. V was shortened by 0 bases and J by 0 bases, with 6 bases between the two germline ends. Germline lookup yields CDR1 SGHVS and CDR2 FNYEAQ. This CDR3 reads CASSLAAFSYEQYF. CDR3 nucleotide sequence: TGTGCCAGCAGCTTAGCGGCGTTCTCCTACGAGCAGTACTTC.

This clonotype came up a few times. This chain links TRBV6-6 with TRBJ1-5; tentatively, D is TRBD1 (5 bases). The CDR3 has 15 residues. Trimming took 9 bases from V and 1 from J, leaving 16 bases between them. CDR1 MNHNY and CDR2 SVGAGI come from the germline V gene (reference sequence). CDR3 coding DNA: TGTGCCAGTGAAGGTCAGGGTTCGAGCAATCAGCCCCAGCATTTT. It translates to CASEGQGSSNQPQHF.